This T cell receptor beta chain is from a study of identical twins listed by TCRdb under 2016. For the wider study: TCR alpha and beta repertoires from monozygotic twins, unrelated adults of various ages and cord blood were deep-sequenced to test whether fetal clonotypes persist. Replicate twin experiments were performed at different times using different library preparation protocols to rule out contamination. Beyond this particular receptor, the publication reports: Fewer insertions were carried by abundant cord blood beta clonotypes, a similar but weaker trend appeared in young adult naive repertoires, and no such trend appeared in memory repertoires. Out-of-frame TCR alpha sharing in monozygotic twins was systematically underestimated by recombination models, whereas sharing between unrelated individuals was in agreement with the recombination models. The excess sharing between twins in beta out-of-frame sequences was weaker because fewer shared sequences reduced the signal-to-noise ratio. Out-of-frame TCR alpha sequences shared between twins showed an excess of low generation-probability sequences compared with coincidental sharing between unrelated individuals. Conclusions relied on cross-sectional statistical analysis, since the same donors could not be followed over many years. Zero-insertion analyses could be partly confounded by invariant T cells such as MAIT and iNKT, though diverse VJ usage argued against such confounding for most clonotypes.

CDR3 length: 15 amino acids, cysteine to phenylalanine. Only CDR3 DNA is held: 45 bases, read in frame from base 1. V and J are trimmed by 5 bases and 5 bases, and the gene matches miss 10 bases of the junction. Via the germline V gene (reference sequence), CDR1 is DFQATT and CDR2 SNEGSKA. Library creation used 5' RACE. The listed sequencing device is Illumina HiSeq 2000. Template switching introduced a universal primer binding site; the final cDNA contained a unique molecular identifier, enabling accurate counting of TCR cDNA molecules. First-strand cDNA for TCR alpha and beta chains was synthesized from specific primers in the conserved constant-segment region. To control for contamination, each cDNA library was double barcoded with a SMART-Mk sample barcode plus Illumina barcodes. TruSeq adapter sequences along with Illumina sample barcodes were introduced in two successive PCR steps. The Illumina HiSeq platform was used with custom primers to sequence TCR alpha and beta cDNA libraries. On the authors' methods: Raw reads were processed with MiGEC to extract unique molecular identifiers, and MiXCR was used to determine CDR3 positions. For each individual, recombination models were inferred using an EM algorithm with the repgenHMM and IGoR tools. The tcR package in R was used for shared clonotype analysis, with sharing normalized by the product of cloneset sizes. Out-of-frame nonproductive sequences were analyzed to study raw recombination free of thymic and clonal selection effects. TCRdb ran its own pipeline on the public reads, namely fastp trimming at Q25 and MiXCR clone calling, and kept in-frame beta chains. Rows are combined by CDR3 protein, so each entry shows the most common genes and DNA. Clone size and V and J calls follow TCRdb, not the original study. Recorded for this sample are 1.5 million to 2 million distinct CDR3 sequences; roughly a third of them occurred a single time. The top ten hold about 0.3% of the sample.

Every donor was a healthy Caucasian. This clonotype was picked up a small number of times. Its antigen has not been determined. Nothing much larger sits one base from this clone, and base qualities are not available. This sequence originates from a newborn girl in good health. Sequenced: cord blood. The chain is encoded by TRBV20-1 joined to TRBJ2-5; TRBD2 aligns with 11 central bases. This receptor carries the CDR3 CSASPIAGGHETQYF. The DNA is as follows: TGCAGTGCTTCTCCCATAGCGGGGGGGCATGAGACCCAGTACTTC.